The 13 T cell receptor beta chains presented below share a single source sample, sequenced in a study of T cell responses to AZD1222 COVID-19 vaccine. The method was immunoSEQ multiplex PCR; TCRdb's version includes in-frame clones alone and lacks a portion of them. The sample has under 110,000 clones, approximately 90% seen once. This material consisted of peripheral blood, taken on day 0 of AZD1222 vaccination. These receptors all stem from an adult in good health.

V gene TRBV6-1 combines with J gene TRBJ1-1, with D possibly TRBD1 on 6 matching bases. The CDR3 is 17 amino acids. V was pared by 0 bases and J by 1 base, with 15 bases between. CDR1 MNHNS and CDR2 SASEGT come from the germline V gene. CDR3 in amino acids: CASSEALGTPKNTEAFF. DNA for the CDR3: TGTGCCAGCAGTGAAGCTCTAGGGACACCAAAGAACACTGAAGCTTTCTTT.

CDR3 region: CASSQDIGGGWNEQFF. The DNA for the CDR3 is TGCGCCAGCAGCCAAGATATCGGGGGGGGCTGGAATGAGCAGTTCTTC. J is TRBJ2-1 and V is TRBV4-1; 8 bases align to TRBD2. Germline V lookup: CDR1 MGHRA, CDR2 YSYEKL. The CDR3 runs 16 residues. J gave up 7 bases and V 0 bases, and 8 bases lay outside the gene matches.

The chain has TRBV27 and TRBJ2-2; D gene uncertain. The ends were cut back, 1 base at V and 4 bases at J, with 7 bases in the middle. The CDR3 length is 14 residues. Germline values: CDR1 MNHEY, CDR2 SMNVEV (reference sequence). The CDR3 DNA is TGTGCCAGCAGTTTATACGGCAGCACCGGGGAGCTGTTTTTT. It codes for CASSLYGSTGELFF.

The chain links TRBV28 to TRBJ1-4, with 10 bases that match TRBD1. Germline CDR1 reads MDHEN; CDR2 reads SYDVKM. The CDR3 covers 14 residues. After removal of 8 bases from V and 4 bases from J, the junction contained 4 bases not matched to a gene. CDR3 coding DNA: TGTGCCAGCGGGACAGGGGACCTTAATGAAAAACTGTTTTTT. Translation: CASGTGDLNEKLFF. Full variable domain (rest looked up from reference TRBV28 and TRBJ1-4): DVKVTQSSRYLVKRTGEKVFLECVQDMDHENMFWYRQDPGLGLRLIYFSYDVKMKEKGDIPEGYSVSREKKERFSLILESASTNQTSMYLCASGTGDLNEKLFFGSGTQLSVL.

The chain is built from TRBV28 and TRBJ1-3, with D unresolved. This CDR3 spans 15 amino acids. Germline CDR1 is MDHEN and CDR2 is SYDVKM. Trimming took off 9 bases at V and 5 bases at J, with 20 bases between the two ends. The CDR3 nucleotides read TGTGCCAGTACCTCTCCCGGAATCTATAGAAACACCATATATTTT. Translation gives CASTSPGIYRNTIYF.

The genes are TRBV27 and TRBJ2-3; 7 bases fit TRBD2. Germline loops: CDR1 MNHEY, CDR2 SMNVEV (reference sequence). With 6 bases clipped from V and 2 bases from J, the junction kept 2 bases outside the gene matches. This CDR3 contains 13 residues. The CDR3 DNA sequence: TGTGCCAGCAGACTAGCGTTCACAGATACGCAGTATTTT. This encodes CASRLAFTDTQYF.

The chain uses TRBV6-1 and TRBJ1-2, with D hard to call. This CDR3 spans 15 amino acids. V lost 1 base and J 4 bases, leaving 13 bases between the germline ends. The V gene's germline CDR1 is MNHNS and CDR2 SASEGT. The CDR3 DNA sequence: TGTGCCAGCAGTGAAGTAGGCAGCAACTCCTATGGCTACACCTTC. Its protein is CASSEVGSNSYGYTF.

The rearrangement links TRBV2 to TRBJ2-5; D possibly corresponds to TRBD2 (5 bases). CDR1 SNHLY and CDR2 FYNNEI come from the germline V gene. The CDR3 length is 11 residues. V was shortened by 4 bases and J by 5 bases, with 5 bases between the two germline ends. The CDR3 is CASSGEETQYF. Here the CDR3 DNA reads TGTGCCAGCAGTGGGGAGGAGACCCAGTACTTC.

The chain joins TRBV6-5 to TRBJ1-2; D unresolved. In germline, CDR1 is MNHEY, CDR2 SVGAGI. Trimming cost V 11 bases and J 5 bases, with 21 bases left between them. The length of the CDR3 is 14 residues. This CDR3 reads CAASSGGVGYGYTF. DNA for the CDR3: TGTGCCGCCAGCAGTGGCGGAGTAGGGTATGGCTACACCTTC.

V usage is TRBV28 and J usage is TRBJ1-5; no clear D. This CDR3 is built from 12 residues. The germline V gene encodes CDR1 MDHEN and CDR2 SYDVKM. The V gene lost 3 bases and the J gene lost 8 bases, with 8 bases spanning the gap. The DNA of the CDR3 is TGTGCCAGCAGTTTGATAGAGAAGCCCCAGCATTTT. This translates into CASSLIEKPQHF.

V is TRBV30 and J is TRBJ2-3; either TRBD1 or TRBD2 may fit D (6 bases each). The CDR3 totals 14 residues. V lost 4 bases and J 6 bases, leaving 17 bases between the germline ends. Germline lookup yields CDR1 GTSNPN and CDR2 SVGIG (reference sequence). The CDR3 spells CAWNNVPGADTQYF. The CDR3 DNA follows: TGTGCCTGGAACAACGTTCCGGGGGCGGATACGCAGTATTTT.

The table lists this clone with a count of one. The chain uses TRBV19 and TRBJ1-4; the D is unclear. Trimming removed 4 bases from V and 0 bases from J, with 12 bases in between. The CDR3 runs to 16 residues. Germline CDR1 and CDR2: LNHDA and SQIVND (reference sequence). The CDR3, as DNA: TGTGCCAGTAGTACCCAAAGGGTCGCAACTAATGAAAAACTGTTTTTT. Residues: CASSTQRVATNEKLFF.

The rearrangement uses TRBV19 and TRBJ1-2, with D possibly being TRBD1 (6 bases). This CDR3 is built from 16 residues. Germline V gives CDR1 LNHDA, CDR2 SQIVND (reference sequence). Trimming cost V 6 bases and J 4 bases, with 21 bases left between them. CDR3 nucleotide sequence: TGTGCCAGTAGCATTGCGCGGGGACAAAGAAGCTATGGCTACACCTTC. This translates into CASSIARGQRSYGYTF.